This is a list of T cell receptor beta chains from one sample in a study of T-cell memory formation after mild COVID-19. MiXCR, applied by TCRdb to the 5' RACE reads, yields one record per CDR3 protein. The repertoire holds roughly 340,000 distinct CDR3 sequences, with about 16% as singletons. Input material: PBMCs or a T cell subset sorted from them (not recorded which). These receptors originate from a man aged 18 to 29 who had mild COVID-19 (a few samples of this study predate the infection). Cell type and time point are not known. CDR3s include the opening cysteine and the closing phenylalanine or tryptophan. Fields, in order: D gene, J gene, clone size, V gene, CDR3 protein, CDR3 DNA. A D gene is named only where the DNA matches it firmly. Only some rows state a clone size, as once, few, many or a class for expanded clones.

>-|TRBJ2-1|few|TRBV24-1
CATGSRRNEQFF
TGTGCCACCGGGTCCCGGCGCAATGAGCAGTTCTTC
>-|TRBJ1-1|few|TRBV25-1
CASSVTGPGAFF
TGTGCCAGCAGTGTGACAGGTCCCGGAGCTTTCTTT
>-|TRBJ1-4|-|TRBV5-5
CASSSTGRPTNEKLFF
TGTGCCAGCAGCTCGACCGGACGGCCAACTAATGAAAAACTGTTTTTT
>-|TRBJ2-3|-|TRBV9
CASSLQAPTDTQYF
TGTGCCAGCAGCCTCCAAGCCCCCACAGATACGCAGTATTTT
>TRBD2|TRBJ2-3|many|TRBV5-1
CASSSFSLAATDTQYF
TGCGCCAGCAGCAGCTTCTCACTAGCGGCGACAGATACGCAGTATTTT
>-|TRBJ2-1|few|TRBV7-7
CASSLLPGGPDAYNEQFF
TGTGCCAGCAGCTTACTACCCGGGGGGCCAGACGCCTACAATGAGCAGTTCTTC
>TRBD1|TRBJ1-1|many|TRBV12-3/TRBV12-4
CASSLGQGGTEAFF
TGTGCCAGCAGTCTCGGACAGGGAGGGACTGAAGCTTTCTTT
>-|TRBJ1-1|-|TRBV12-3/TRBV12-4
CASSLAPQAGAFF
TGTGCCAGCAGCTTAGCCCCCCAGGCCGGGGCTTTCTTT
>-|TRBJ2-5|many|TRBV2
CARAASYQETQYF
TGTGCCAGGGCGGCCTCGTACCAAGAGACCCAGTACTTC
>TRBD1|TRBJ1-4|few|TRBV28
CASSSRDRGAEKLFF
TGTGCCAGCAGTTCCCGGGACAGGGGGGCTGAAAAACTGTTTTTT
>TRBD1|TRBJ2-1|few|TRBV2
CATFRQGGNNEQFF
TGTGCCACCTTCCGACAGGGTGGAAACAATGAGCAGTTCTTC
>-|TRBJ1-2|-|TRBV25-1
CASSELWGNGYTF
TGTGCCAGCAGTGAATTGTGGGGGAATGGCTACACCTTC
>-|TRBJ1-4|-|TRBV12-3/TRBV12-4
CASSFRLKLSATNEKLFF
TGTGCCAGCAGTTTTAGGCTCAAACTTTCCGCAACTAATGAAAAACTGTTTTTT
>-|TRBJ1-5|few|TRBV6-5
CASSYSLNQPQHF
TGTGCCAGCAGTTACTCCTTAAATCAGCCCCAGCATTTT
>-|TRBJ1-3|-|TRBV4-1
CASSQNEDFGNTIYF
TGCGCCAGCAGCCAGAACGAGGACTTTGGAAACACCATATATTTT
>-|TRBJ2-7|-|TRBV5-6
CASSFISLLTYEQYF
TGTGCCAGCAGCTTTATATCACTTTTGACCTACGAGCAGTACTTC
>TRBD2|TRBJ2-1|few|TRBV19
CASSLTSGGPEDEQFF
TGTGCCAGTAGTTTGACTAGCGGGGGCCCCGAGGATGAGCAGTTCTTC
>TRBD1|TRBJ1-6|-|TRBV15
CATRRDRGLSPLHF
TGTGCCACCAGGAGGGACAGGGGGCTTTCACCCCTCCACTTT
>-|TRBJ2-7|many|TRBV27
CASSPDRRSYEQYF
TGTGCCAGCAGCCCTGACAGGAGAAGCTACGAGCAGTACTTC
>-|TRBJ2-1|many|TRBV5-1
CASRPGGYNEQFF
TGCGCCAGTAGACCCGGGGGCTACAATGAGCAGTTCTTC
>-|TRBJ2-1|few|TRBV7-6
CASSLELLANEQFF
TGTGCCAGCAGCTTAGAGCTACTAGCCAATGAGCAGTTCTTC
>TRBD1|TRBJ2-7|few|TRBV12-3/TRBV12-4
CASSYRTGVDYEQYF
TGTGCCAGCAGTTATCGGACAGGGGTGGACTACGAGCAGTACTTC
>-|TRBJ2-1|-|TRBV6-5
CASRSTGTASYNEQFF
TGTGCCAGCAGATCAACCGGGACTGCCTCCTACAATGAGCAGTTCTTC
>TRBD2|TRBJ2-1|-|TRBV20-1
CSARLTRLAGGYNEQFF
TGCAGTGCTAGACTTACGAGACTAGCGGGGGGGTACAATGAGCAGTTCTTC
>TRBD1|TRBJ2-2|few|TRBV18
CASSPPGTGTNTGELFF
TGTGCCAGCTCACCACCCGGGACAGGCACGAACACCGGGGAGCTGTTTTTT
>TRBD1|TRBJ1-5|many|TRBV5-1
CASRTDREAQPQHF
TGCGCCAGCAGAACCGACAGGGAGGCTCAGCCCCAGCATTTT
>-|TRBJ1-2|-|TRBV29-1
CSVEDRGSGYTF
TGCAGCGTTGAAGATCGAGGGAGTGGCTACACCTTC
>TRBD1|TRBJ2-7|-|TRBV5-4
CASSWGQGQYEQYF
TGTGCCAGCAGCTGGGGACAGGGACAATACGAGCAGTACTTC
>-|TRBJ1-4|-|TRBV6-5
CASRAGGRGNEKLFF
TGTGCCAGCAGAGCAGGCGGACGAGGGAATGAAAAACTGTTTTTT
>TRBD2|TRBJ2-3|few|TRBV9
CASSTSGREDTQYF
TGTGCCAGCAGCACTAGCGGCCGAGAAGATACGCAGTATTTT
>TRBD1|TRBJ1-5|-|TRBV6-2/TRBV6-3
CASSYTGGRSNQPQHF
TGTGCCAGCAGTTATACAGGGGGCAGGAGCAATCAGCCCCAGCATTTT
>-|TRBJ1-6|few|TRBV7-6
CASSGNLGSNSPLHF
TGTGCCAGCAGCGGCAACCTGGGATCGAATTCACCCCTCCACTTT
>TRBD2|TRBJ2-1|-|TRBV20-1
CSARGLAGRYNEQFF
TGCAGTGCTAGAGGTTTAGCGGGGAGATACAATGAGCAGTTCTTC
>-|TRBJ2-3|-|TRBV7-2
CASSLADGGSTDTQYF
TGTGCCAGCAGCTTAGCGGACGGCGGGTCCACAGATACGCAGTATTTT
>TRBD1|TRBJ2-5|-|TRBV20-1
CSASGGQGFQETQYF
TGCAGTGCGAGCGGGGGACAGGGGTTCCAAGAGACCCAGTACTTC
>TRBD2|TRBJ2-3|-|TRBV5-1
CASSLVGGASGDTQYF
TGCGCCAGCAGCTTGGTCGGCGGGGCTAGCGGAGATACGCAGTATTTT
>-|TRBJ2-1|-|TRBV7-9
CASSYSEDNEQFF
TGTGCCAGCAGCTACTCCGAGGACAATGAGCAGTTCTTC
>-|TRBJ2-3|many|TRBV24-1
CATSDLGGGSTDTQYF
TGTGCCACCAGTGATTTAGGAGGGGGTAGCACAGATACGCAGTATTTT
>-|TRBJ2-7|-|TRBV7-9
CASSPRAESSYEQYF
TGTGCCAGCAGCCCGCGGGCGGAGAGCTCCTACGAGCAGTACTTC
>-|TRBJ2-3|few|TRBV24-1
CATSDSQSTDTQYF
TGTGCCACCAGTGATTCGCAAAGCACAGATACGCAGTATTTT
>TRBD1|TRBJ1-2|few|TRBV5-5
CASSLEDRGLSGYGYTF
TGTGCCAGCAGCTTGGAGGACAGGGGGCTGTCAGGGTATGGCTACACCTTC
>-|TRBJ2-4|-|TRBV10-3
CAISPTGGKNIQYF
TGTGCCATCAGCCCGACCGGGGGAAAAAACATTCAGTACTTC
>TRBD1|TRBJ2-2|-|TRBV4-1
CASSQGRGRRNTGELFF
TGCGCCAGCAGCCAAGGAAGGGGGCGCAGGAACACCGGGGAGCTGTTTTTT
>-|TRBJ2-5|-|TRBV7-3
CASSLGQGITQYF
TGTGCCAGCAGCTTAGGTCAGGGGATCACCCAGTACTTC
>-|TRBJ1-1|-|TRBV12-3/TRBV12-4
CASTIGLEAFF
TGTGCCAGCACCATAGGGCTTGAAGCTTTCTTT
>TRBD1|TRBJ2-7|-|TRBV27
CASSRVGTGVSEQYF
TGTGCCAGCAGCAGAGTCGGGACAGGGGTTTCCGAGCAGTACTTC
>TRBD2|TRBJ2-3|once|TRBV7-2
CASSFGGGATTDTQYF
TGTGCCAGCAGCTTCGGCGGGGGGGCGACCACAGATACGCAGTATTTT
>-|TRBJ2-1|-|TRBV20-1
CSASTPSRRLGSYNEQFF
TGCAGTGCTAGTACCCCGTCCAGGCGTCTTGGCTCCTACAATGAGCAGTTCTTC
>TRBD1|TRBJ2-7|few|TRBV20-1
CSARPRYRGTLRTYEQYF
TGCAGTGCTAGGCCCCGTTACAGGGGAACGCTCCGCACCTACGAGCAGTACTTC
>TRBD1|TRBJ2-2|few|TRBV29-1
CSVGGQTANTGELFF
TGCAGCGTTGGGGGACAGACCGCGAACACCGGGGAGCTGTTTTTT
>-|TRBJ2-1|-|TRBV15
CATSREASYNEQFF
TGTGCCACCAGCAGAGAAGCGTCTTACAATGAGCAGTTCTTC
>TRBD2|TRBJ2-1|-|TRBV3-1
CASSQVGGEQFF
TGTGCCAGCAGCCAAGTCGGGGGGGAGCAGTTCTTC
>TRBD1|TRBJ1-1|-|TRBV5-6
CASSLGVRGRAEAFF
TGTGCCAGCAGCTTGGGAGTCAGGGGGCGTGCTGAAGCTTTCTTT
>TRBD1|TRBJ2-3|-|TRBV7-9
CASSPQDRESAYF
TGTGCCAGCAGCCCCCAGGACAGGGAATCTGCGTATTTT
>TRBD1|TRBJ2-7|many|TRBV6-1
CASSEPTGVYEQYF
TGTGCCAGCAGTGAACCGACAGGGGTTTACGAGCAGTACTTC
>TRBD2|TRBJ2-7|few|TRBV10-2
CASLPSLAGGHEQYF
TGCGCCAGCCTACCCAGTCTAGCGGGGGGGCACGAGCAGTACTTC
>TRBD1|TRBJ1-2|-|TRBV6-5
CASSYPGQAIYGYTF
TGTGCCAGCAGTTACCCGGGACAGGCAATCTATGGCTACACCTTC
>-|TRBJ2-1|-|TRBV6-2/TRBV6-3
CASLPRDRDPDEQFF
TGTGCCAGCCTGCCGCGGGACCGGGACCCCGATGAGCAGTTCTTC
>-|TRBJ2-6|-|TRBV28
CASSRTLSGANVLTF
TGTGCCAGCAGCCGGACCCTCTCTGGGGCCAACGTCCTGACTTTC
>TRBD1|TRBJ1-1|-|TRBV4-2
CASSQDPTGPNTEAFF
TGTGCCAGCAGCCAAGACCCGACAGGGCCGAACACTGAAGCTTTCTTT